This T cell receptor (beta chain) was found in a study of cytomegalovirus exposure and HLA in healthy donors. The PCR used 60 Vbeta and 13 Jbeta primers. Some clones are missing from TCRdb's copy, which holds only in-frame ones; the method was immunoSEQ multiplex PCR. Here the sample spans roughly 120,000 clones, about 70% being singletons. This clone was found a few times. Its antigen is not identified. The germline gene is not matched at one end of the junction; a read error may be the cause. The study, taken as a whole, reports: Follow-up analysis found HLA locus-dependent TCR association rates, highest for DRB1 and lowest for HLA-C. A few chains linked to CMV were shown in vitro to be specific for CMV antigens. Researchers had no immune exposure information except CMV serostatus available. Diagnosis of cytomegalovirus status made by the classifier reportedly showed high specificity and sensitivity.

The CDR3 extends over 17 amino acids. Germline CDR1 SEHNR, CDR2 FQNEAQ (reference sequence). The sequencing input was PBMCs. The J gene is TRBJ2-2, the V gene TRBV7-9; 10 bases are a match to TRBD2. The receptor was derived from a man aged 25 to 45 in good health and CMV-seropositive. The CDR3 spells CSSSSPSGGASSGELFF. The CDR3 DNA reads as TGTTCCAGCAGCTCTCCTAGCGGGGGCGCCTCGTCCGGGGAGCTGTTTTTT. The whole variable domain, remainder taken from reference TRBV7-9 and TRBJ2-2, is DTGVSQNPRHKITKRGQNVTFRCDPISEHNRLYWYRQTLGQGPEFLTYFQNEAQLEKSRLLSDRFSAERPKGSFSTLEIQRTEQGDSAMYLCSSSSPSGGASSGELFFGEGSRLTVL.